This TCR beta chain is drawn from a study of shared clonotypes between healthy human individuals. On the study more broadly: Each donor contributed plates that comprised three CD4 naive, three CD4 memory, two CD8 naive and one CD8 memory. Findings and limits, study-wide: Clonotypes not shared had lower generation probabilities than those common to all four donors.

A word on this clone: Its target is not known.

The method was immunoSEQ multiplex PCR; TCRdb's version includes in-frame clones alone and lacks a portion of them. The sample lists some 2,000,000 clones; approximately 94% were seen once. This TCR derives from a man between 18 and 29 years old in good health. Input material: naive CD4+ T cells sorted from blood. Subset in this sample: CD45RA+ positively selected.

CDR3 DNA sequence: TGTGCCAGCAGCTCCGGGACAGCCTATGGCTACACCTTC. Translated, it gives CASSSGTAYGYTF. The chain has TRBV5-8 and TRBJ1-2; TRBD1 agrees at 7 bases. Germline-derived CDR1 and CDR2 are SGHTS and YDEGEE. This CDR3 contains 13 residues. J lost 4 bases, V lost 3 bases, and 3 bases had no gene match.